The present TCR beta chain was sequenced within a study of T cell repertoires in cytomegalovirus infection. Study in general: In public TCR beta signatures, there were indications of both CMV infection and matching HLA type. Points from the study as a whole: Cumulative frequency (of public TCR beta family members) identified carriers of CMV plus the relevant HLA. There were HLA-C-restricted CMV-specific TCR beta clonotypes dominating the ex vivo response.

In this sample, this clonotype turned up a few times. The antigen is not known. From the reads, TCRdb called clonotypes with MiXCR, one entry per CDR3 protein. The sample contains approximately 730,000 distinct CDR3 sequences, around 35% of which appear only once. Sequencing was performed on cultured PBMCs, taken from culture after CMV antigen stimulation. This clonotype was sampled from a human donor in good health (CMV status not recorded). Some clones in this sample may be carry-over from other donors' samples.

CDR3 residues: CASSYGSGGNTGELFF. In nucleotides, the CDR3 is TGTGCCAGCAGTTACGGGTCGGGAGGTAACACCGGGGAGCTGTTTTTT. The gene calls are TRBV6-8 and TRBJ2-2, with 7 bases matching TRBD2. Losses at the gene ends were 2 bases for V and 2 bases for J; bases not matched to a gene: 5. CDR3 length equals 16 residues. Germline V gene sequence: CDR1 MNHGY, CDR2 SAAAGT.